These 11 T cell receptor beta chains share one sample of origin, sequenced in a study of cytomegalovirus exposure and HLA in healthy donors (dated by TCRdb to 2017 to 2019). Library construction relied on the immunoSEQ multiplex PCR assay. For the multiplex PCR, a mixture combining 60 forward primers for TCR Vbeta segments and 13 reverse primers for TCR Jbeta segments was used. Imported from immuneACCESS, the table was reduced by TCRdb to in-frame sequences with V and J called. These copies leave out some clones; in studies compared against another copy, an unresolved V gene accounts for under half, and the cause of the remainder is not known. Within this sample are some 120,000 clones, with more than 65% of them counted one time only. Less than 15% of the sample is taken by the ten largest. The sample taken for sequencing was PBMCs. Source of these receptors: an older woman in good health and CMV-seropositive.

The CDR3 bases are TGTGCCAGCGCCCCCCACCTTGGGTCGGAGTCACCCCTCCACTTT. Protein: CASAPHLGSESPLHF. This chain links TRBV6-5 with TRBJ1-6; D gene unclear. The CDR3 runs to 15 residues. Germline-derived CDR1 and CDR2 are MNHEY and SVGAGI. Trimming removed 8 bases at V and 10 bases at J, with 21 bases between.

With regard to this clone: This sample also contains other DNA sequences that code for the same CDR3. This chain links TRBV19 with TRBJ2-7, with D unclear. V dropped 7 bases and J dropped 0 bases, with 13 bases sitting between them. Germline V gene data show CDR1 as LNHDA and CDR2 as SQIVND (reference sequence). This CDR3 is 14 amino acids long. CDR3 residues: CASTSTSGSYEQYF. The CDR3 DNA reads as TGTGCCAGTACCTCCACCTCGGGCTCCTACGAGCAGTACTTC.

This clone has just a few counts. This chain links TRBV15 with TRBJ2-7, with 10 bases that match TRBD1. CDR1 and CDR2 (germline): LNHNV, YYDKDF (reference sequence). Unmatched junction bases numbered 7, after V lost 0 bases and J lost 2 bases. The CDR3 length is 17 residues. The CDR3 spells CATSRESWTGGTYEQYF. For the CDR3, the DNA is TGTGCCACCAGCAGAGAGTCGTGGACAGGGGGAACCTACGAGCAGTACTTC.

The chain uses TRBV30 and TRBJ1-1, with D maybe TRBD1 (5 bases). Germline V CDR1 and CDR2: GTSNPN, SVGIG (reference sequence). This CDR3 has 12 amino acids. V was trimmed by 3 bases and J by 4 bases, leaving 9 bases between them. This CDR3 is CAWRGGTTEAFF. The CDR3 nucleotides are TGTGCCTGGAGGGGGGGGACCACTGAAGCTTTCTTT.

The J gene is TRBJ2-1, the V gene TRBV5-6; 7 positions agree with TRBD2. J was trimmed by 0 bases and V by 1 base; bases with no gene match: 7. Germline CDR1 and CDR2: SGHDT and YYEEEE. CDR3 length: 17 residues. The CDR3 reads CASSLRTSGASYNEQFF. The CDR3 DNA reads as TGTGCCAGCAGCTTGCGTACGAGCGGGGCCTCCTACAATGAGCAGTTCTTC.

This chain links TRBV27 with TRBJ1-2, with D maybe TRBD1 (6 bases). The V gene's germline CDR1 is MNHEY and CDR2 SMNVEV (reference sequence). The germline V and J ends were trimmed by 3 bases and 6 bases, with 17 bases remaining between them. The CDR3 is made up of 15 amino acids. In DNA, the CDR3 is TGTGCCAGCAGTTTGTTCAGGGGCCCTCCCGATGGCTACACCTTC. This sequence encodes CASSLFRGPPDGYTF.

DNA of the CDR3: TGTGCCATCAGTGATGGGGGGTGGGGAACTGAAGCTTTCTTT. It yields the protein CAISDGGWGTEAFF. The rearrangement uses TRBV10-3 and TRBJ1-1; tentative D call: TRBD1 (5 bases). The germline V and J ends were trimmed by 3 bases and 5 bases, with 13 bases remaining between them. Germline V gene data show CDR1 as ENHRY and CDR2 as SYGVKD. The CDR3 covers 14 residues.

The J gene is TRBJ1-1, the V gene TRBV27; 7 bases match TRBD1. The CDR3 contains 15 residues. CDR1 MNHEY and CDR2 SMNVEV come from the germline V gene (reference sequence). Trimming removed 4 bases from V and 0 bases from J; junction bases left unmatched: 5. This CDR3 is CASSWQGVMNTEAFF. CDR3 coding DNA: TGTGCCAGCAGTTGGCAGGGGGTCATGAACACTGAAGCTTTCTTT.

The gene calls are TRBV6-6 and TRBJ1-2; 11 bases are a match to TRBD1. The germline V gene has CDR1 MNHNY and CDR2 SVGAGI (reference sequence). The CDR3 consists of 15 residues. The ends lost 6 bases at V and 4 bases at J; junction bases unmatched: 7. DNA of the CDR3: TGTGCCAGCAGCCAAGGACAGGGGGCGTTCTATGGCTACACCTTC. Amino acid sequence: CASSQGQGAFYGYTF.

CDR3 sequence: CASSFETRQGGNEQFF. The CDR3 region has the DNA TGTGCCAGCAGCTTCGAAACCCGACAGGGTGGCAATGAGCAGTTCTTC. This chain uses TRBV7-3 with TRBJ2-1, with 7 bases fitting TRBD1. The CDR3 contains 16 residues. Germline V gene sequence: CDR1 SGHTA, CDR2 FQGTGA. V was clipped by 3 bases and J by 6 bases; unmatched bases: 11.

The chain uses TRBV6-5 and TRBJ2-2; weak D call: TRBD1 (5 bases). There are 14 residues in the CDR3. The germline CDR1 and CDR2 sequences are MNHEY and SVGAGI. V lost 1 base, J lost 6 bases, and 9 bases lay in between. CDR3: CASSYFKGSGELFF. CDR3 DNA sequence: TGTGCCAGCAGTTACTTCAAGGGGTCCGGGGAGCTGTTTTTT.